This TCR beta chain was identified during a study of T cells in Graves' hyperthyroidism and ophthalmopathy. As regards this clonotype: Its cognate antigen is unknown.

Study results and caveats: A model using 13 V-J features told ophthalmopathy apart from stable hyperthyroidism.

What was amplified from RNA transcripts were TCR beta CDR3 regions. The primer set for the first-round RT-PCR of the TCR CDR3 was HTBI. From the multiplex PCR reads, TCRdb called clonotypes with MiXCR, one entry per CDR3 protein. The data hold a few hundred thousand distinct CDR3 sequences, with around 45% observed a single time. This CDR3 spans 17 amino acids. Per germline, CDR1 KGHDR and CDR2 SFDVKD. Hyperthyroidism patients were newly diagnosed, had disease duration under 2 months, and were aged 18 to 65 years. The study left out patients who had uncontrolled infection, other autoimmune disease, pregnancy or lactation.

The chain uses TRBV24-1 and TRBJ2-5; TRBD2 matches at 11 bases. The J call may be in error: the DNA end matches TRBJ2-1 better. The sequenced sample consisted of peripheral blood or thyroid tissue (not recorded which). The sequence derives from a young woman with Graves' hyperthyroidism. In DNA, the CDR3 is TGTGCCACCAGTGACCAAACCGGGACTAGCGGATACAATGAGCAGTTCTTC. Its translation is CATSDQTGTSGYNEQFF.